The T cell receptor (beta chain) described here comes from a study of CD8+CD57+ T cells in acquired aplastic anemia. Study context: Average DNA yield from sorted CD4+ and CD8+ cells was about 2.9 ug.

The template for TCR beta VDJ and CDR3 sequence profiling was genomic DNA. TCRdb processed the reads anew with MiXCR; each CDR3 protein has one entry. The sample consists of about 98,000 distinct CDR3 sequences, less than 75% of them appearing once. CDR1 is LNHDA, CDR2 SQIVND, per germline (reference sequence). V shed 5 bases and J shed 5 bases, with 18 bases lying between them. The CDR3 is 15 residues long. Previously, flow cytometry had revealed CD8+CD57+ cell expansion in the patients chosen for sequencing. There are a few counts of this clonotype. The chain uses TRBV19 and TRBJ2-5, with D perhaps TRBD1 or TRBD2 (5 bases each). The specimen was sorted CD4+, CD8+, or CD8+CD57+ T cells (not recorded which) from PBMCs. The TCR comes from a human donor with aplastic anemia. The DNA for the CDR3 is TGTGCCAGTAGTCCATGGGCCAGTTGGGGGGAGACCCAGTACTTC. The encoded protein is CASSPWASWGETQYF.